The clone carrying this T cell receptor beta chain came up many times. Germline V gene lookup returns CDR1 ENHRY and CDR2 SYGVKD. The trim removed 8 bases at V and 6 bases at J, leaving 15 bases unmatched. The CDR3 covers 17 residues. Time point meaning: newly diagnosed GD, antithyroid drugs for less than 3 months. Extracted PBMC RNA gave rise to the TCR library. Construction of TCR beta libraries relied on iRepertoire HTBI primers and on Arm-PCR targeting CDR3 regions. Each CDR3 protein is one row after TCRdb ran MiXCR on the multiplex PCR reads. This table has approximately 250,000 distinct CDR3 sequences, about a sixth appearing once. The data were obtained in a study of regulatory T cells in long-lasting Graves disease.

The chain recombines TRBV10-3 with TRBJ2-3; 12 nucleotides agree with TRBD2. The starting material was peripheral blood mononuclear cells (PBMCs), obtained at new diagnosis, from a patient treated with antithyroid drugs. The source is a female donor with Graves disease. The CDR3 loop reads CAIGQSRLAGDGDTQYF. In DNA form, the CDR3 reads TGTGCCATCGGGCAGTCGAGACTAGCGGGAGATGGGGATACGCAGTATTTT.